The entry that follows covers one T cell receptor (beta chain) sequence. Its antigen is as yet unknown. Measured with immunoSEQ multiplex PCR; TCRdb has only the in-frame clones, and not every one. Counted here are 25,000 to 30,000 clones, over 70% occurring once; the ten biggest clones make up approximately 10%. The sample is drawn from a study of vaccination effects on CD4 cells after COVID-19. This CDR3 is built from 14 residues. The germline CDR1 and CDR2 sequences are LGHDT and YNNKEL (reference sequence). V was pared by 4 bases and J by 2 bases, with 12 bases between. Expansion with viral peptide pools was applied to antigen-specific CD4+ T cells by the ViraFEST assay prior to sequencing. It was after approximately 11 days of culture that CD4+ T cells were isolated. Two-dose vaccination with either BNT162b2 or mRNA-1273 was given to the participants. Nucleocapsid antibodies stayed negative before and after vaccination, showing no earlier SARS-CoV-2 infection.

The sample consisted of CD4+ T cells from PBMCs cultured with HCoV-NL63 spike peptides, taken after COVID-19 vaccination. This chain joins TRBV3-1 (or the pseudogene TRBV3-2) and TRBJ2-7; D may be TRBD2 (7 bases). The sequence was obtained from a human donor who received a COVID-19 vaccine. The CDR3 spells CASSPEGGTYEQYF. CDR3 DNA sequence: TGTGCCAGCAGCCCGGAGGGGGGGACCTACGAGCAGTACTTC.